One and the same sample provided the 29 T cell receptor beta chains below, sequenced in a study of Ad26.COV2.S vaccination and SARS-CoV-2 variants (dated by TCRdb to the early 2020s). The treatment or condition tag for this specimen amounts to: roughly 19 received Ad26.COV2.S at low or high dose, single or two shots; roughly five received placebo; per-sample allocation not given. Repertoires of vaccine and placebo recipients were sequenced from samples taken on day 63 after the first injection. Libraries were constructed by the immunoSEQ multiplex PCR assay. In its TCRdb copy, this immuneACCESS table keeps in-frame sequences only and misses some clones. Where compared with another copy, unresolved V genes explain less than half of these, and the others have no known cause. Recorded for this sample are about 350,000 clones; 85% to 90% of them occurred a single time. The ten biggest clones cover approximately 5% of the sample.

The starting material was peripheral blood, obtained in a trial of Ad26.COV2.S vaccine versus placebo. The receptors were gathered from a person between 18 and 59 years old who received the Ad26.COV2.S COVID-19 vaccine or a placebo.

In nucleotides, the CDR3 is TGTGCCAGCAGTGAGGAGGGACAGGGTTACAATGAGCAGTTCTTC. Its protein is CASSEEGQGYNEQFF. The chain recombines TRBV6-1 with TRBJ2-1, with 9 bases fitting TRBD1. The CDR3 is 15 residues long. The V and J ends lost 3 bases and 4 bases, in that order; junction bases with no gene match: 4. Germline CDR1 is MNHNS and CDR2 is SASEGT.

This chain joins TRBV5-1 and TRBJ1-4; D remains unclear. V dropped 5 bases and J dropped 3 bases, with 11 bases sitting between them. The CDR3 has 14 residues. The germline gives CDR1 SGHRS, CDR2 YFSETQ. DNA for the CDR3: TGCGCCAGCAGTCTCAGGACTTCTAATGAAAAACTGTTTTTT. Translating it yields CASSLRTSNEKLFF.

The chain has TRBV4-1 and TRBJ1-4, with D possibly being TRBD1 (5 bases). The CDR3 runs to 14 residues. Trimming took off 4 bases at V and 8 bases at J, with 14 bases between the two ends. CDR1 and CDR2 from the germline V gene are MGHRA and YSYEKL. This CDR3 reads CASSPPMGVEKLFF. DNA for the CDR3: TGCGCCAGCAGCCCGCCAATGGGGGTAGAAAAACTGTTTTTT.

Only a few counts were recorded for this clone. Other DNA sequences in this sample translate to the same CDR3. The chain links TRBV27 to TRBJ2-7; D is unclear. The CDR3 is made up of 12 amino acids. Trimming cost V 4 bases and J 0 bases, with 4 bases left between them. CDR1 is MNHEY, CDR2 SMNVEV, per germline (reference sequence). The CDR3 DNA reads TGTGCCAGCAGTTCCAGCTCCTACGAGCAGTACTTC. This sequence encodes CASSSSSYEQYF.

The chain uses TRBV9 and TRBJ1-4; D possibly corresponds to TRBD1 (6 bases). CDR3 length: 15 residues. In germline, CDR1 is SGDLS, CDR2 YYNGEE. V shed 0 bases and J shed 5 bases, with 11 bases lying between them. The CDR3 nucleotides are TGTGCCAGCAGCGTAGGTGGACAGCCAAATGAAAAACTGTTTTTT. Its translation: CASSVGGQPNEKLFF.

CDR3 sequence: CAWDEGTHGYTF. CDR3 nucleotides: TGTGCCTGGGATGAGGGCACCCATGGCTACACCTTC. The chain has TRBV30 and TRBJ1-2; D unclear. CDR1 GTSNPN and CDR2 SVGIG come from the germline V gene (reference sequence). The ends were cut back, 5 bases at V and 6 bases at J, with 13 bases in the middle. This CDR3 region has 12 residues.

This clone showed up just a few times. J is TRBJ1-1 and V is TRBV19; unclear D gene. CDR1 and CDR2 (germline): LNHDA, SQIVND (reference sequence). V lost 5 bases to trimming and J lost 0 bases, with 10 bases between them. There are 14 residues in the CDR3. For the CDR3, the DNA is TGTGCCAGTAGTTCGAGCCTAATGAACACTGAAGCTTTCTTT. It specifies CASSSSLMNTEAFF.

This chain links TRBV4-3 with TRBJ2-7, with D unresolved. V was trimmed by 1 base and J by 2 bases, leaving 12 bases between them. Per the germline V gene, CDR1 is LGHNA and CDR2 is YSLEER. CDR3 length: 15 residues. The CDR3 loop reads CASSQGVGRTYEQYF. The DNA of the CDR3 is TGCGCCAGCAGCCAAGGCGTAGGGCGTACCTACGAGCAGTACTTC.

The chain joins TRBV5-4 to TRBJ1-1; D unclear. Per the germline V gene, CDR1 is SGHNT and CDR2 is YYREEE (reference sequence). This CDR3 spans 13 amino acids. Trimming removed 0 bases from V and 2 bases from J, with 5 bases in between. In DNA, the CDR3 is TGTGCCAGCAGCTTGGGGGGTAACACTGAAGCTTTCTTT. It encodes CASSLGGNTEAFF.

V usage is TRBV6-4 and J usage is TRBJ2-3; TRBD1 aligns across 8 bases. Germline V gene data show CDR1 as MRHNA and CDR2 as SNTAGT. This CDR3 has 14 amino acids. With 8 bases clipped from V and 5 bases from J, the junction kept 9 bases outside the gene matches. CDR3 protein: CASVRQGPKDTQYF. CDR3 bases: TGTGCCAGCGTACGACAGGGGCCGAAAGATACGCAGTATTTT.

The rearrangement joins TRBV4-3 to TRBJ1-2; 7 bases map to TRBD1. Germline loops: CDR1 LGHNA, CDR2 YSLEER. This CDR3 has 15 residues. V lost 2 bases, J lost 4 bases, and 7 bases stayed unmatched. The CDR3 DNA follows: TGCGCCAGCAGCCAATACTTCCAGGGGGTCTATGGCTACACCTTC. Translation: CASSQYFQGVYGYTF.

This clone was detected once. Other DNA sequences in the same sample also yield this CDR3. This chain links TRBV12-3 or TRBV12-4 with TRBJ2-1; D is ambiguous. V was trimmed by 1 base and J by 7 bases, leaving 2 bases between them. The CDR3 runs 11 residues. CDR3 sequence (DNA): TGTGCCAGCAGTTTAGGTAATGAGCAGTTCTTC. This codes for CASSLGNEQFF.

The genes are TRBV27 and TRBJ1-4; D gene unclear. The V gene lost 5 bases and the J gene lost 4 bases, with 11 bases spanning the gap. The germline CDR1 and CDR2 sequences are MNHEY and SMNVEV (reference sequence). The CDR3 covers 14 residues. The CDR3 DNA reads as TGTGCCAGCAGTCTATTTCGAAATAATGAAAAACTGTTTTTT. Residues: CASSLFRNNEKLFF.

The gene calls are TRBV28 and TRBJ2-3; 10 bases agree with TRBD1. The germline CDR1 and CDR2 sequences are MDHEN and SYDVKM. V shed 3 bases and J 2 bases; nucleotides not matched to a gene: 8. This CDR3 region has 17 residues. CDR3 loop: CASSFFAGTGDTDTQYF. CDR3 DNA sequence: TGTGCCAGCAGTTTCTTTGCCGGGACAGGGGACACAGATACGCAGTATTTT.

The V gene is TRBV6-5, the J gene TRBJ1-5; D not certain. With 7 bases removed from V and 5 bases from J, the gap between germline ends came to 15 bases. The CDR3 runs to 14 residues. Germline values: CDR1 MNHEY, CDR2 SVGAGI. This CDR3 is CASIGSYSYQPQHF. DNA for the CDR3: TGTGCCAGCATAGGATCCTATAGTTATCAGCCCCAGCATTTT.

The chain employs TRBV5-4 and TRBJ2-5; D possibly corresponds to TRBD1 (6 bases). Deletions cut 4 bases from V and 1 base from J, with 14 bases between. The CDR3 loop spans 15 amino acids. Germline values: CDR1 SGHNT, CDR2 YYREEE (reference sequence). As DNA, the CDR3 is TGTGCCAGCAGCCCTTTTAGGGGGACCCAAGAGACCCAGTACTTC. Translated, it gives CASSPFRGTQETQYF. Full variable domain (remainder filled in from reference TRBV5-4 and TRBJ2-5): ETGVTQSPTHLIKTRGQQVTLRCSSQSGHNTVSWYQQALGQGPQFIFQYYREEENGRGNFPPRFSGLQFPNYSSELNVNALELDDSALYLCASSPFRGTQETQYFGPGTRLLVL.

CDR3 sequence: CASSFTSGSGLETQYF. The CDR3 nucleotides are TGTGCCAGCAGCTTCACTAGCGGGAGTGGGTTGGAGACCCAGTACTTC. The gene calls are TRBV5-4 and TRBJ2-5; 11 bases map to TRBD2. Germline assignment: CDR1 SGHNT and CDR2 YYREEE (reference sequence). The CDR3 consists of 16 residues. V was clipped by 2 bases and J by 5 bases; unmatched bases: 8.

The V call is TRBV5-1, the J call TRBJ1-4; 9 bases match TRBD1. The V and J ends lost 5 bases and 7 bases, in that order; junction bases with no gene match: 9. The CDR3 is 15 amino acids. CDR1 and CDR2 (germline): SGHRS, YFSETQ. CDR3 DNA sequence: TGCGCCAGCAGAAAACAGGGGGCGCGGGGTGAAAAACTGTTTTTT. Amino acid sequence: CASRKQGARGEKLFF.

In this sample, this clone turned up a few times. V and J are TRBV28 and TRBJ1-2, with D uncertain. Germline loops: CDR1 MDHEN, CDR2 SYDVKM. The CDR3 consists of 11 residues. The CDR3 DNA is TGTGCAAGTAGAACTAACTATGGCTACACCTTC. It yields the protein CASRTNYGYTF.

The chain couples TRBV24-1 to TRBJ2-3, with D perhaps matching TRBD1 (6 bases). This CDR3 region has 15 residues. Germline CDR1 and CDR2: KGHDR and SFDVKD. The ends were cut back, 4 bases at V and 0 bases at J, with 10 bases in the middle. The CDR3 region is CATSEYTGSTDTQYF. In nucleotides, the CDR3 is TGTGCCACCAGTGAGTATACAGGGAGCACAGATACGCAGTATTTT.

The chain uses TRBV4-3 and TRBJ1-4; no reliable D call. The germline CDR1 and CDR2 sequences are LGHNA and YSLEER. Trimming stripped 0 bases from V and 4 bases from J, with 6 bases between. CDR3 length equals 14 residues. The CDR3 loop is CASSQDLNNEKLFF. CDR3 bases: TGCGCCAGCAGCCAAGATCTTAATAATGAAAAACTGTTTTTT.

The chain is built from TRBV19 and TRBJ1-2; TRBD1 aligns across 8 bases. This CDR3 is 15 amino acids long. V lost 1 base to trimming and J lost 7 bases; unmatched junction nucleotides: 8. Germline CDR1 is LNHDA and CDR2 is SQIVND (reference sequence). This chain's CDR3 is CASSIGQGTMGGYTF. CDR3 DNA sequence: TGTGCCAGTAGTATAGGACAGGGGACGATGGGTGGCTACACCTTC. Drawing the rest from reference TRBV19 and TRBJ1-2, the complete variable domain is DGGITQSPKYLFRKEGQNVTLSCEQNLNHDAMYWYRQDPGQGLRLIYYSQIVNDFQKGDIAEGYSVSREKKESFPLTVTSAQKNPTAFYLCASSIGQGTMGGYTFGSGTRLTVV.

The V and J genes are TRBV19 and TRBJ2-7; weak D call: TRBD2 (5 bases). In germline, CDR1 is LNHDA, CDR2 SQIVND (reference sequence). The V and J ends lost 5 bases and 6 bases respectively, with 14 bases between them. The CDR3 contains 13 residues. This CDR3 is CASSSEGVTEQYF. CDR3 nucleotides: TGTGCCAGTAGTTCTGAGGGAGTAACCGAGCAGTACTTC.

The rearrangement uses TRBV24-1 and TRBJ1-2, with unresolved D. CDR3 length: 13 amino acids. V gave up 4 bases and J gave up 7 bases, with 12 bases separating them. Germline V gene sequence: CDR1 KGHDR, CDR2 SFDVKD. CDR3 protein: CATSDSLMSGYTF. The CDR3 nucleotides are TGTGCCACCAGTGACTCTCTCATGAGTGGCTACACCTTC.

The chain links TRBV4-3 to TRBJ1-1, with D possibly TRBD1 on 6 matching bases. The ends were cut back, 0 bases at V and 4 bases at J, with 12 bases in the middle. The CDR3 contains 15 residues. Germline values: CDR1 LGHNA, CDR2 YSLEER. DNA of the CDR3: TGCGCCAGCAGCCAAGATTCAGGGGCACTCACTGAAGCTTTCTTT. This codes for CASSQDSGALTEAFF.

CDR3 DNA: TGTGCCTGGAGCTGGGGGAGAAGGACTGAAGCTTTCTTT. Amino acid sequence: CAWSWGRRTEAFF. The chain links TRBV30 to TRBJ1-1; possible D gene TRBD1, 5 bases. Between the trimmed V and J ends, which lost 3 bases and 5 bases, there was a span of 13 bases. The CDR3 length is 13 residues. From germline, CDR1 is GTSNPN and CDR2 SVGIG (reference sequence).

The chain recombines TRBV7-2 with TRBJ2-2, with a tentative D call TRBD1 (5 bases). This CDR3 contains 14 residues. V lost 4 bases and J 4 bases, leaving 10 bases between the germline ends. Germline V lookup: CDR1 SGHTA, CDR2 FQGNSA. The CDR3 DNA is TGTGCCAGCAGCTCCAGGGCGGTCACCGGGGAGCTGTTTTTT. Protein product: CASSSRAVTGELFF.

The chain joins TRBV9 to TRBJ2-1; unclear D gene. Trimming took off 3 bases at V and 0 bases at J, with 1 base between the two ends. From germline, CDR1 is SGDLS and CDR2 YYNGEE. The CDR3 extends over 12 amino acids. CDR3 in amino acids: CASSASYNEQFF. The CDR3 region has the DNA TGTGCCAGCAGCGCCTCCTACAATGAGCAGTTCTTC.

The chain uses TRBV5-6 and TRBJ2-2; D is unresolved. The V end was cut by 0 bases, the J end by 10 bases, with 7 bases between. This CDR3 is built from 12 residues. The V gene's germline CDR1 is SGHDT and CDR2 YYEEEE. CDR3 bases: TGTGCCAGCAGCTTGGGACCTTCGGAGCTGTTTTTT. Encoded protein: CASSLGPSELFF.